Shown below are 9 T cell receptor beta chains from a single sample sequenced in a study of CD4 T cells in relation to SARS-CoV-2 and coronaviruses. Antigen specificity for these receptors is unknown. This table comes from immunoSEQ multiplex PCR, and its TCRdb copy is limited to in-frame clones, with some not included. The sample carries around 32,000 clones, 76% recorded once. Before the COVID-19 pandemic, during about 2010-2019, CD4+ T cells were taken from unexposed donors. After about 10 days of culture, CD4+ T cells were isolated. Sequenced input: CD4+ T cells from PBMCs, cultured in vitro. The source of these receptors is a human donor in good health.

The J gene is TRBJ1-2, the V gene TRBV10-3; TRBD1 might be the D (5 bases). Trimming pared 4 bases from V and 8 bases from J, leaving 14 bases between. The CDR3 contains 13 residues. Germline assignment: CDR1 ENHRY and CDR2 SYGVKD. The CDR3, as DNA: TGTGCCATCAGTGTAAGGCAGGGAGGAGGCTACACCTTC. Its translation is CAISVRQGGGYTF.

This sequence joins TRBV19 and TRBJ2-7; 9 nucleotides agree with TRBD2. Germline trimming cut 5 bases from V and 2 bases from J; bases unmatched to any gene: 4. CDR1 LNHDA and CDR2 SQIVND come from the germline V gene (reference sequence). CDR3 length: 14 amino acids. CDR3 coding DNA: TGTGCCAGTAGTGCGGGGGGGGCTGCCTACGAGCAGTACTTC. Amino acid sequence: CASSAGGAAYEQYF.

The chain couples TRBV20-1 to TRBJ1-2, with no clear D. Germline CDR1 reads DFQATT; CDR2 reads SNEGSKA (reference sequence). Trimming removed 3 bases from V and 4 bases from J, with 18 bases in between. CDR3 size: 15 residues. The CDR3 coding sequence is TGCAGTGCTAGTCCTCCCGGCCTAGCGGGCTATGGCTACACCTTC. Translation gives CSASPPGLAGYGYTF.

Only a few counts were recorded for this clone. The chain couples TRBV19 to TRBJ2-2, with D uncertain. Trimming shortened V by 1 base and J by 2 bases, and 5 bases separated the two germline ends. This CDR3 spans 14 amino acids. CDR1 is LNHDA and CDR2 is SQIVND in the germline V gene (reference sequence). This chain's CDR3 is CASSIGSNTGELFF. CDR3 sequence (DNA): TGTGCCAGTAGTATAGGCAGTAACACCGGGGAGCTGTTTTTT.

The V call is TRBV3-1 (or the pseudogene TRBV3-2), the J call TRBJ2-2; D ambiguous. Germline CDR1 and CDR2: LGHDT and YNNKEL (reference sequence). The CDR3 has 16 residues. The V gene lost 5 bases and the J gene lost 0 bases, with 13 bases spanning the gap. This CDR3 reads CASSKPLSSNTGELFF. In DNA, the CDR3 is TGTGCCAGCAGCAAACCGCTGTCGTCGAACACCGGGGAGCTGTTTTTT.

The chain combines TRBV3-1 (or the pseudogene TRBV3-2) with TRBJ1-4, with 9 bases that match TRBD1. In germline, CDR1 is LGHDT, CDR2 YNNKEL (reference sequence). The ends lost 5 bases at V and 5 bases at J; junction bases unmatched: 3. This CDR3 region has 14 residues. The CDR3 reads CASSSTGGNEKLFF. Written as DNA, the CDR3 is TGTGCCAGCAGCTCGACAGGGGGGAATGAAAAACTGTTTTTT.

This clone was picked up a small number of times. The chain joins TRBV4-1 to TRBJ1-1, with 8 positions matching TRBD1. The V segment lost 2 bases and the J segment 5 bases; nucleotides outside the gene matches: 16. Germline V gene sequence: CDR1 MGHRA, CDR2 YSYEKL. The length of the CDR3 is 18 residues. Here the CDR3 DNA reads TGCGCCAGCAGCCAACTAAGGGGAACAGGGGGGCCGAGAACTGAAGCTTTCTTT. This encodes CASSQLRGTGGPRTEAFF.

The chain uses TRBV7-2 and TRBJ1-2; possibly TRBD1 for D (5 bases). Per germline, CDR1 SGHTA and CDR2 FQGNSA. The CDR3 sequence is 16 residues long. V shed 2 bases and J shed 2 bases, with 15 bases lying between them. In nucleotides, the CDR3 is TGTGCCAGCAGCTTAAGGTTGGGCAGGGCGAACTATGGCTACACCTTC. This translates into CASSLRLGRANYGYTF.

The CDR3 protein is CASTPGQGARETQYF. CDR3 DNA: TGTGCCAGCACCCCGGGACAGGGGGCGAGAGAGACCCAGTACTTC. This sequence joins TRBV6-5 and TRBJ2-5, with 12 bases identical to TRBD1. Germline V lookup: CDR1 MNHEY, CDR2 SVGAGI. The CDR3 sequence is 15 residues long. Losses at the gene ends were 7 bases for V and 4 bases for J; bases not matched to a gene: 7.